The next 23 T cell receptor beta chains were all read from a single sample in a study of response to subunit inactivated influenza vaccine. TCRdb processed the RT-PCR reads anew with MiXCR; each CDR3 protein has one entry. The data show under 200,000 distinct CDR3 sequences, 12% seen once. These data also featured in a second study, about T cells expressing NK-cell markers. From that paper: As the method of synthesis, 5'RACE template switching with UMIs yielded TCR beta cDNA.

The sample consisted of CD8+ T cells sorted from PBMCs, taken about 12 days after vaccination. Receptors were obtained from a man in his fifties who received an inactivated influenza vaccine.

This clonotype was observed at least ten times. The V gene is TRBV4-1, the J gene TRBJ1-5; tentative D call: TRBD1 (6 bases). The V and J ends lost 1 base and 7 bases respectively, with 11 bases between them. This CDR3 is 14 amino acids long. The germline CDR1 and CDR2 sequences are MGHRA and YSYEKL. CDR3 amino acids: CASSQGRGPQPQHF. In DNA, the CDR3 is TGCGCCAGCAGCCAAGGTCGGGGGCCCCAGCCCCAGCATTTT.

This clonotype was recorded a few times. The V call is TRBV11-2, the J call TRBJ2-7, with 7 nucleotides matching TRBD2. This CDR3 contains 14 residues. The germline V gene encodes CDR1 SGHAT and CDR2 FQNNGV. The V segment lost 1 base and the J segment 4 bases; nucleotides outside the gene matches: 4. The CDR3 DNA is TGTGCCAGCAGCTTAGGCGGGGGTGGTTACGAGCAGTACTTC. Translating gives CASSLGGGGYEQYF.

Many counts were recorded for this clonotype. This chain uses TRBV25-1 with TRBJ2-3, with unresolved D. The length of the CDR3 is 13 residues. Germline lookup yields CDR1 MGHDK and CDR2 SYGVNS. V lost 3 bases, J lost 6 bases, and 10 bases lay in between. The CDR3 loop is CASSDSLLDTQYF. For the CDR3, the DNA is TGTGCCAGCAGTGATTCCCTGTTGGATACGCAGTATTTT.

This clonotype was detected only a few times. The rearrangement links TRBV5-1 to TRBJ2-7; D is unclear. The CDR3 has 17 amino acids. V was cut by 0 bases and J by 1 base, with 17 bases left in between. Germline V lookup: CDR1 SGHRS, CDR2 YFSETQ. The CDR3, as DNA: TGCGCCAGCAGCTTGGCCGATTTTGGGGTTTTTTCCTACGAGCAGTACTTC. Amino acid sequence: CASSLADFGVFSYEQYF.

CDR3 in amino acids: CASSKAPAPTDTQYF. For the CDR3, the DNA is TGTGCCAGCTCCAAGGCGCCCGCACCCACAGATACGCAGTATTTT. The chain uses TRBV7-3 and TRBJ2-3, with no clear D. V lost 8 bases and J lost 2, with 17 bases in between. Germline CDR1 reads SGHTA; CDR2 reads FQGTGA. The CDR3 totals 15 residues.

This clonotype was picked up many times. CDR3 region: CASSLGGYNQPQHF. Written as DNA, the CDR3 is TGTGCCAGCAGCTTAGGGGGATACAATCAGCCCCAGCATTTT. The J gene is TRBJ1-5, the V gene TRBV7-9, with D unresolved. There are 14 residues in the CDR3. The germline V gene has CDR1 SEHNR and CDR2 FQNEAQ (reference sequence). V was cut by 1 base and J by 3 bases, with 7 bases left in between. The complete variable domain, with remaining parts taken from reference TRBV7-9 and TRBJ1-5, reads DTGVSQNPRHKITKRGQNVTFRCDPISEHNRLYWYRQTLGQGPEFLTYFQNEAQLEKSRLLSDRFSAERPKGSFSTLEIQRTEQGDSAMYLCASSLGGYNQPQHFGDGTRLSIL.

The V and J genes are TRBV5-1 and TRBJ2-1; the D is unclear. This CDR3 is 11 amino acids long. Per the germline V gene, CDR1 is SGHRS and CDR2 is YFSETQ. The V gene lost 8 bases and the J gene lost 7 bases, with 10 bases spanning the gap. The CDR3 loop is CASKYGNEQFF. CDR3 bases: TGCGCCAGTAAGTACGGGAATGAGCAGTTCTTC. Drawing the rest from reference TRBV5-1 and TRBJ2-1, the complete variable domain is KAGVTQTPRYLIKTRGQQVTLSCSPISGHRSVSWYQQTPGQGLQFLFEYFSETQRNKGNFPGRFSGRQFSNSRSEMNVSTLELGDSALYLCASKYGNEQFFGPGTRLTVL.

This clonotype has more than one count but fewer than ten. The CDR3 loop reads CASSEGTGDGYTF. CDR3 coding DNA: TGTGCCAGCAGCGAAGGGACAGGGGATGGCTACACCTTC. The chain carries TRBV11-3 and TRBJ1-2, with 10 bases aligning to TRBD1. CDR1 is SGHNT and CDR2 is YENEEA in the germline V gene. This CDR3 region has 13 residues. The junction had 3 bases not matched to a gene; V was cut back by 5 bases and J by 6 bases.

The chain combines TRBV12-3 or TRBV12-4 with TRBJ1-3, with TRBD1 matching 7 bases. The CDR3 totals 16 residues. Unmatched junction bases numbered 7, after V lost 5 bases and J lost 0 bases. CDR3 in amino acids: CASSQASGGSGNTIYF. CDR3 bases: TGTGCCAGCAGTCAAGCCTCAGGGGGCTCTGGAAACACCATATATTTT.

The V gene is TRBV11-2, the J gene TRBJ2-7; TRBD1 aligns across 7 bases. The CDR3 extends over 15 amino acids. The germline V gene encodes CDR1 SGHAT and CDR2 FQNNGV. Trimming cost V 4 bases and J 3 bases; bases outside gene matches: 9. This CDR3 is CASSSRGQVVYEQYF. The CDR3 region has the DNA TGTGCCAGCAGCTCGCGAGGACAGGTCGTCTACGAGCAGTACTTC.

This clonotype was observed at least ten times. The chain uses TRBV7-3 and TRBJ2-2, with D unresolved. V was pared by 6 bases and J by 1 base, with 6 bases between. CDR1 SGHTA and CDR2 FQGTGA come from the germline V gene. The length of the CDR3 is 13 residues. CDR3 nucleotide sequence: TGTGCCAGCAGTCCGGGGAACACCGGGGAGCTGTTTTTT. Its translation is CASSPGNTGELFF. The variable domain in full, with the rest retrieved from reference TRBV7-3 and TRBJ2-2, is GAGVSQTPSNKVTEKGKYVELRCDPISGHTALYWYRQSLGQGPEFLIYFQGTGAADDSGLPNDRFFAVRPEGSVSTLKIQRTERGDSAVYLCASSPGNTGELFFGEGSRLTVL.

This chain uses TRBV30 with TRBJ1-5; TRBD1 might be the D (5 bases). Trimming pared 0 bases from V and 0 bases from J, leaving 12 bases between. The CDR3 is 16 residues long. Germline-derived CDR1 and CDR2 are GTSNPN and SVGIG (reference sequence). DNA of the CDR3: TGTGCCTGGAGTGTAGGGGTCAGCGTTAGCAATCAGCCCCAGCATTTT. Translation gives CAWSVGVSVSNQPQHF. The full variable domain, completed using reference TRBV30 and TRBJ1-5, is SQTIHQWPATLVQPVGSPLSLECTVEGTSNPNLYWYRQAAGRGLQLLFYSVGIGQISSEVPQNLSASRPQDRQFILSSKKLLLSDSGFYLCAWSVGVSVSNQPQHFGDGTRLSIL.

This clonotype was seen a handful of times. The rearrangement joins TRBV7-9 to TRBJ1-2, with no clear D. CDR3 length: 14 amino acids. Germline V CDR1 and CDR2: SEHNR, FQNEAQ (reference sequence). V shed 4 bases and J shed 4 bases, with 13 bases lying between them. CDR3 residues: CASSSLMGSYGYTF. DNA of the CDR3: TGTGCCAGCAGCTCGCTGATGGGGTCCTATGGCTACACCTTC.

There are a few counts of this clonotype. V usage is TRBV4-3 and J usage is TRBJ1-2, with TRBD1 as a possible D gene (5 bases). This CDR3 is 15 amino acids long. CDR1 LGHNA and CDR2 YSLEER come from the germline V gene. Trimming cost V 0 bases and J 10 bases, with 18 bases left between them. The CDR3 here is CASSQEDTGGQTYTF. Written as DNA, the CDR3 is TGCGCCAGCAGCCAAGAAGATACAGGCGGGCAGACCTACACCTTC.

V is TRBV4-1 and J is TRBJ2-3; D gene uncertain. Germline assignment: CDR1 MGHRA and CDR2 YSYEKL. V lost 3 bases, J lost 0 bases, and 10 bases lay in between. The CDR3 runs 15 residues. The CDR3 nucleotides read TGCGCCAGCAGCCACTGGGGAACTAGCACAGATACGCAGTATTTT. It encodes CASSHWGTSTDTQYF.

The V gene is TRBV29-1, the J gene TRBJ2-7; possible D gene TRBD2, 5 bases. Trimming removed 4 bases at V and 4 bases at J, with 11 bases between. This CDR3 has 12 residues. Germline values: CDR1 SQVTM, CDR2 ANQGSEA. CDR3 DNA sequence: TGCAGCGTTGTAAGCGGAAAGTACGAGCAGTACTTC. Amino acids: CSVVSGKYEQYF.

This chain connects TRBV7-9 to TRBJ2-1; perhaps TRBD1 as D (6 bases). The CDR3 spans 13 residues. The V gene lost 5 bases and the J gene lost 8 bases, with 13 bases spanning the gap. The germline V gene encodes CDR1 SEHNR and CDR2 FQNEAQ (reference sequence). CDR3 residues: CASSKGVWDEQFF. DNA of the CDR3: TGTGCCAGCAGCAAGGGGGTGTGGGATGAGCAGTTCTTC.

This clonotype was observed at least ten times. V and J are TRBV12-3 or TRBV12-4 and TRBJ2-1; 8 bases map to TRBD2. Germline trimming cut 2 bases from V and 0 bases from J; bases unmatched to any gene: 6. The CDR3 runs to 17 residues. CDR3 DNA: TGTGCCAGCAGTTTAAGGGGCGGGGGGAGCTCCTACAATGAGCAGTTCTTC. Its protein product is CASSLRGGGSSYNEQFF.

This clonotype was observed many times. The V call is TRBV6-4, the J call TRBJ2-3; 12 bases are shared with TRBD2. Losses at the gene ends were 4 bases for V and 4 bases for J; bases not matched to a gene: 3. Germline lookup yields CDR1 MRHNA and CDR2 SNTAGT. This CDR3 comprises 15 residues. The CDR3 sequence: CASSATSGGADTQYF. The CDR3 nucleotides are TGTGCCAGCAGTGCGACTAGCGGGGGAGCAGATACGCAGTATTTT.

In its sample, this clonotype was seen many times. This rearrangement joins TRBV4-1 to TRBJ2-7, with D tentatively TRBD1 (6 bases). Trimming cost V 4 bases and J 0 bases, with 19 bases left between them. The CDR3 extends over 17 amino acids. In germline, CDR1 is MGHRA, CDR2 YSYEKL. In DNA, the CDR3 is TGCGCCAGCAGCCTCTATGGGGGCCCAACCCTCTCCTACGAGCAGTACTTC. Translation gives CASSLYGGPTLSYEQYF.

This clonotype was seen more than once but under ten times. The genes are TRBV28 and TRBJ2-1; the match to TRBD2 covers 13 bases. J was trimmed by 0 bases and V by 6 bases; bases with no gene match: 8. CDR3 length equals 18 residues. In germline, CDR1 is MDHEN, CDR2 SYDVKM. CDR3 sequence: CASSRTSGGPSSYNEQFF. The CDR3 nucleotides read TGTGCCAGCAGCCGGACTAGCGGGGGCCCGAGCTCCTACAATGAGCAGTTCTTC.

This clonotype has a count of ten or more. The chain couples TRBV11-2 to TRBJ2-7; 13 bases align to TRBD2. With 5 bases clipped from V and 3 bases from J, the junction kept 4 bases outside the gene matches. The germline V gene has CDR1 SGHAT and CDR2 FQNNGV. CDR3 length equals 15 residues. The CDR3 DNA sequence: TGTGCCAGCAGCCAGGGACTAGCGGGGAACTACGAGCAGTACTTC. Translation gives CASSQGLAGNYEQYF.

In its sample, this clonotype was seen a few times. The rearrangement uses TRBV13 and TRBJ2-3; the D gene is possibly TRBD2 (5 bases). The CDR3 is 14 residues long. The V gene lost 5 bases and the J gene lost 3 bases, with 12 bases spanning the gap. CDR1 is PRHDT and CDR2 is FYEKMQ in the germline V gene (reference sequence). The CDR3 protein is CASSKLVRTDTQYF. For the CDR3, the DNA is TGTGCCAGCAGCAAACTAGTAAGAACAGATACGCAGTATTTT. The variable domain in full, with the rest retrieved from reference TRBV13 and TRBJ2-3, is AAGVIQSPRHLIKEKRETATLKCYPIPRHDTVYWYQQGPGQDPQFLISFYEKMQSDKGSIPDRFSAQQFSDYHSELNMSSLELGDSALYFCASSKLVRTDTQYFGPGTRLTVL.